Below, 29 T cell receptor beta chains from the same sample are listed, as sequenced in a study of T cells after yellow fever vaccination. From the 5' RACE reads, TCRdb called clonotypes with MiXCR, one entry per CDR3 protein. The sample consists of approximately 70,000 distinct CDR3 sequences, around 7.7% of them appearing once. Source: CD8+ T cells sorted from PBMCs, taken roughly 10 days after the first yellow fever vaccination. The receptor set was obtained from a man aged 18 to 30 who received the YFV17D yellow fever vaccine.

The chain combines TRBV7-3 with TRBJ2-1, with D tentatively TRBD2 (5 bases). The CDR3 runs 15 residues. The ends were cut back, 5 bases at V and 4 bases at J, with 15 bases in the middle. Germline values: CDR1 SGHTA, CDR2 FQGTGA. In DNA, the CDR3 is TGTGCCAGCAGCCCCGGGGAGCATAGGTACAATGAGCAGTTCTTC. This gives the protein CASSPGEHRYNEQFF.

The chain recombines TRBV14 with TRBJ2-1; 7 nucleotides align to TRBD1. The ends lost 3 bases at V and 6 bases at J; junction bases unmatched: 17. Looked up from germline, CDR1 is SGHDN and CDR2 is FVKESK. CDR3 size: 18 residues. The CDR3 sequence: CASSQPSGEGAIFNEQFF. The DNA for the CDR3 is TGTGCCAGCAGCCAGCCCTCGGGTGAGGGGGCCATATTCAATGAGCAGTTCTTC.

At least ten counts were recorded for this clonotype. This chain joins TRBV27 and TRBJ2-1, with 12 nucleotides matching TRBD1. There are 15 residues in the CDR3. Germline-derived CDR1 and CDR2 are MNHEY and SMNVEV (reference sequence). V lost 6 bases, J lost 8 bases, and 8 bases stayed unmatched. This chain's CDR3 is CASRPLGTGGDEQFF. CDR3 nucleotides: TGTGCCAGCAGACCTCTGGGGACAGGGGGCGATGAGCAGTTCTTC.

This clonotype was seen a handful of times. V and J are TRBV27 and TRBJ2-3; D gene unclear. V lost 2 bases and J lost 4, with 10 bases in between. The CDR3 covers 14 residues. Germline CDR1 MNHEY, CDR2 SMNVEV (reference sequence). CDR3 amino acids: CASSLGVSPDTQYF. DNA of the CDR3: TGTGCCAGCAGTTTAGGGGTAAGCCCAGATACGCAGTATTTT.

Many counts were recorded for this clonotype. The chain couples TRBV29-1 to TRBJ2-1; possible D gene TRBD1, 5 bases. Deletions cut 7 bases from V and 1 base from J, with 14 bases between. This CDR3 comprises 14 residues. The germline CDR1 and CDR2 sequences are SQVTM and ANQGSEA. The CDR3 is CSAPTVASYNEQFF. The CDR3 DNA reads as TGCAGCGCTCCGACAGTGGCTTCCTACAATGAGCAGTTCTTC.

The chain links TRBV4-3 to TRBJ2-1; D gene uncertain. The CDR3 contains 11 residues. V shed 1 base and J shed 8 bases, with 3 bases lying between them. Germline CDR1 is LGHNA and CDR2 is YSLEER. CDR3 protein: CASSQGDEQFF. DNA of the CDR3: TGCGCCAGCAGCCAAGGCGATGAGCAGTTCTTC.

Ten or more counts support this clonotype. The rearrangement joins TRBV13 to TRBJ2-1; no firm D call. This CDR3 has 11 amino acids. Germline V gene sequence: CDR1 PRHDT, CDR2 FYEKMQ (reference sequence). Trimming stripped 1 base from V and 9 bases from J, with 4 bases between. The DNA for the CDR3 is TGTGCCAGCAGCTTAGACACTGAGCAGTTCTTC. The encoded protein is CASSLDTEQFF. The entire variable domain, with the rest obtained from reference TRBV13 and TRBJ2-1, is as follows: AAGVIQSPRHLIKEKRETATLKCYPIPRHDTVYWYQQGPGQDPQFLISFYEKMQSDKGSIPDRFSAQQFSDYHSELNMSSLELGDSALYFCASSLDTEQFFGPGTRLTVL.

This clonotype was seen a few times. V and J are TRBV11-2 and TRBJ2-5; the D is unclear. The CDR3 runs 11 residues. Between the trimmed V and J ends, which lost 2 bases and 5 bases, there was a span of 3 bases. Germline loops: CDR1 SGHAT, CDR2 FQNNGV. CDR3 amino acids: CASSLMETQYF. For the CDR3, the DNA is TGTGCCAGCAGCTTAATGGAGACCCAGTACTTC.

To note about this clonotype: A read error is possible here, since a much larger clone lies one base away. The chain combines TRBV7-2 with TRBJ2-3, with D unresolved. The germline gives CDR1 SGHTA, CDR2 FQGNSA. V was pared by 4 bases and J by 4 bases, with 6 bases between. The length of the CDR3 is 12 residues. As DNA, the CDR3 is TGTGCCAGCAGCTCGAGGTCAGATACGCAGTATTTT. It yields the protein CASSSRSDTQYF.

On this clonotype itself: Just one base apart from a much larger clone, this may be a read error. V and J are TRBV7-2 and TRBJ2-2, with D perhaps matching TRBD1 or TRBD2 (5 bases each). The CDR3 length is 15 residues. From germline, CDR1 is SGHTA and CDR2 FQGNSA. Trimming removed 6 bases at V and 3 bases at J, with 14 bases between. CDR3 residues: CASRLLVGDTGELFF. The CDR3 nucleotides read TGTGCCAGCAGGTTACTAGTGGGGGACACCGGGGAGCTGTTTTTT.

This clonotype showed up many times. The chain joins TRBV4-2 to TRBJ1-1; no definite D call. The CDR3 sequence is 12 residues long. V was clipped by 1 base and J by 7 bases, with 7 bases between them. The germline gives CDR1 LGHNA, CDR2 YNFKEQ. CDR3 in amino acids: CASSQAFSEAFF. Written as DNA, the CDR3 is TGTGCCAGCAGCCAAGCCTTTAGTGAAGCTTTCTTT.

This clonotype was counted a few times. The genes are TRBV7-6 and TRBJ2-3; D gene unclear. This CDR3 spans 15 amino acids. Germline loops: CDR1 SGHVS, CDR2 FNYEAQ. The V end lost 4 bases, the J end lost 1 base, and 12 bases lay between the germline ends. CDR3 DNA: TGTGCCAGCAGCTACTTGGACGGCCGCACAGATACGCAGTATTTT. It encodes CASSYLDGRTDTQYF.

The table lists this clonotype with many counts. Here the CDR3 DNA reads TGTGCCAGCAGCCAAGCCTCGGGAAGGGTGAATGAGCAGTTCTTC. Translated: CASSQASGRVNEQFF. V is TRBV4-2 and J is TRBJ2-1; D may be TRBD2 (5 bases). CDR1 is LGHNA and CDR2 is YNFKEQ in the germline V gene. The CDR3 is 15 residues long. V was shortened by 1 base and J by 7 bases, with 14 bases between the two germline ends.

With respect to this clonotype: This may stem from a read error, because a much larger clone lies one nucleotide away. V is TRBV12-3 or TRBV12-4 and J is TRBJ2-1; TRBD2 agrees at 8 bases. V lost 5 bases and J lost 11; bases outside the gene matches: 11. This CDR3 is built from 14 residues. CDR3 amino acids: CASSPNRGGVKQFF. CDR3 sequence (DNA): TGTGCCAGCAGTCCGAACCGGGGGGGCGTTAAGCAGTTCTTC.

This chain joins TRBV6-1 and TRBJ1-5, with D unresolved. Germline V lookup: CDR1 MNHNS, CDR2 SASEGT. The CDR3 consists of 17 residues. This CDR3 reads CPASSRRRPRSNQPQHF. CDR3 in DNA: TGTCCAGCATCCTCTAGGAGGAGGCCTCGAAGCAATCAGCCCCAGCATTTT.

V is TRBV5-4 and J is TRBJ2-7; D is unclear. The CDR3 covers 14 residues. V lost 0 bases and J 8 bases, leaving 15 bases between the germline ends. Per germline, CDR1 SGHNT and CDR2 YYREEE (reference sequence). CDR3 in amino acids: CASSLDGYLIKQYV. The CDR3 region has the DNA TGTGCCAGCAGCTTGGATGGCTATCTAATCAAGCAGTACGTC.

This clonotype was seen ten or more times. J is TRBJ2-7 and V is TRBV7-2, with D perhaps TRBD1 or TRBD2 (6 bases each). The CDR3 length is 16 residues. CDR1 SGHTA and CDR2 FQGNSA come from the germline V gene. Trimming cost V 4 bases and J 4 bases, with 20 bases left between them. The CDR3 DNA reads TGTGCCAGCAGCTCCCGACTGGGGGCGGAGGGATACGAGCAGTACTTC. Encoded protein: CASSSRLGAEGYEQYF.

V is TRBV4-2 and J is TRBJ1-1; 7 bases are a match to TRBD1. The CDR3 extends over 17 amino acids. CDR1 and CDR2 (germline): LGHNA, YNFKEQ. Trimming took 6 bases from V and 5 from J; bases not matched to a gene: 18. The CDR3 DNA reads as TGTGCCAGCAGAGAGACAGGGTTGAGGGGAAGGAGTACTGAAGCTTTCTTT. Translation gives CASRETGLRGRSTEAFF.

This clonotype was seen many times. The chain links TRBV29-1 to TRBJ2-7; 7 nucleotides align to TRBD1. CDR1 is SQVTM, CDR2 ANQGSEA, per germline. The CDR3 consists of 13 residues. J was trimmed by 3 bases and V by 6 bases; bases with no gene match: 8. CDR3: CSVSGTVNYEQYF. The CDR3 DNA reads TGCAGCGTCTCCGGGACAGTCAACTACGAGCAGTACTTC.

Ten or more counts support this clonotype. This chain uses TRBV4-1 with TRBJ2-7; 8 positions agree with TRBD2. CDR3 length equals 16 residues. Germline CDR1 is MGHRA and CDR2 is YSYEKL. V lost 4 bases to trimming and J lost 4 bases; unmatched junction nucleotides: 12. The DNA of the CDR3 is TGCGCCAGCAGCCCACCCGGGAGGGGGGGCCTATACGAGCAGTACTTC. It translates to CASSPPGRGGLYEQYF.

This clonotype was picked up many times. The J gene is TRBJ2-3, the V gene TRBV24-1; perhaps TRBD2 as D (5 bases). The ends were cut back, 0 bases at V and 11 bases at J, with 14 bases in the middle. This CDR3 comprises 14 residues. Germline V lookup: CDR1 KGHDR, CDR2 SFDVKD. As DNA, the CDR3 is TGTGCCACCAGTGATTTGGCCTCTATCGAGGGGCAGTATTTT. Its protein is CATSDLASIEGQYF.

This clonotype was seen at least ten times. The V call is TRBV27, the J call TRBJ2-7; TRBD2 agrees at 8 bases. J gave up 1 base and V 8 bases, and 10 bases lay outside the gene matches. Germline V gives CDR1 MNHEY, CDR2 SMNVEV (reference sequence). This CDR3 has 15 residues. CDR3 nucleotide sequence: TGTGCCAGCCTTCGTGAGGTAGCGGGGTCCTACGAGCAGTACTTC. Protein sequence: CASLREVAGSYEQYF.

This chain's CDR3 is CASSLLQGETDTQYF. Here the CDR3 DNA reads TGCGCCAGCAGCCTACTACAGGGGGAGACAGATACGCAGTATTTT. V gene TRBV5-1 combines with J gene TRBJ2-3; 8 nucleotides line up with TRBD1. The V gene's germline CDR1 is SGHRS and CDR2 YFSETQ. J was trimmed by 3 bases and V by 4 bases; bases with no gene match: 7. CDR3 size: 15 residues. Full variable domain (rest looked up from reference TRBV5-1 and TRBJ2-3): KAGVTQTPRYLIKTRGQQVTLSCSPISGHRSVSWYQQTPGQGLQFLFEYFSETQRNKGNFPGRFSGRQFSNSRSEMNVSTLELGDSALYLCASSLLQGETDTQYFGPGTRLTVL.

This clonotype was seen at least ten times. The junction departs from the called germline gene at one end, perhaps through a read error. This rearrangement joins TRBV11-2 to TRBJ1-1; D uncertain. Germline CDR1 is SGHAT and CDR2 is FQNNGV. This CDR3 spans 13 amino acids. In DNA, the CDR3 is TGTGCCAGCAGCTTAATGCCCGACACGGAAGCTTTCTTT. Encoded protein: CASSLMPDTEAFF.

The chain is built from TRBV29-1 and TRBJ2-1, with TRBD1 matching over 7 bases. Trimming removed 7 bases from V and 4 bases from J; junction bases left unmatched: 1. The CDR3 runs 11 residues. Germline V CDR1 and CDR2: SQVTM, ANQGSEA. The DNA of the CDR3 is TGCAGCGGACAGGGTTACAATGAGCAGTTCTTC. Translation gives CSGQGYNEQFF.

The chain carries TRBV6-2 or TRBV6-3 and TRBJ2-1; possible D gene TRBD1, 6 bases. This CDR3 is built from 16 residues. V was clipped by 6 bases and J by 5 bases, with 20 bases between them. Germline CDR1 and CDR2: MNHEY and SVGEGT. The CDR3 DNA reads TGTGCCAGCAGCCAGCCTACAGGGAGATTGCACAATGAGCAGTTCTTC. Translated, it gives CASSQPTGRLHNEQFF.

In this sample, this clonotype turned up many times. The gene calls are TRBV7-8 and TRBJ2-1; 7 bases map to TRBD1. Germline CDR1 is SGHVS and CDR2 is FQNEAQ. Losses at the gene ends were 0 bases for V and 8 bases for J; bases not matched to a gene: 10. The CDR3 length is 16 residues. Here the CDR3 DNA reads TGTGCCAGCAGCTTAGCGCTAGGACAGGCCGTCGATGAGCAGTTCTTC. Translation gives CASSLALGQAVDEQFF.

This clonotype was counted ten times or more. This sequence joins TRBV4-3 and TRBJ2-7; D not certain. CDR1 LGHNA and CDR2 YSLEER come from the germline V gene. Trimming took off 0 bases at V and 3 bases at J, with 12 bases between the two ends. The CDR3 has 15 amino acids. The CDR3 DNA sequence: TGCGCCAGCAGCCAAGAAATGGCGACGGTCTACGAGCAGTACTTC. Protein product: CASSQEMATVYEQYF.

In its sample, this clonotype was seen many times. The rearrangement joins TRBV2 to TRBJ2-7; a possible D gene is TRBD1 (5 bases). The CDR3 covers 13 residues. V was clipped by 4 bases and J by 1 base, with 8 bases between them. Germline V gene lookup returns CDR1 SNHLY and CDR2 FYNNEI. CDR3 protein: CASSGKGSYEQYV. The CDR3 nucleotides are TGTGCCAGCAGTGGGAAGGGGTCCTACGAGCAGTACGTC.